Listed below are T cell receptor beta chains from one sample, sequenced in a study of early T cells in non-severe SARS-CoV-2 infection. Using its own MiXCR run on the 5' RACE reads, TCRdb lists one record per CDR3 protein. The sample yields some 60,000 distinct CDR3 sequences, about 10% seen once. Sample: whole blood. These receptors came from an adult who was a healthcare worker with PCR-confirmed SARS-CoV-2 infection or an uninfected control (not recorded which). Both conserved end residues are part of each CDR3. The D gene is left open where the match is weak. Not all rows give a size; the values are once, few, many and, for expanded clones, a class.

j_call v_call d_call clone_size cdr3_aa cdr3_nt
TRBJ1-1 TRBV18 NA NA CASSPDRAGAGTEAFF TGTGCCAGCTCACCTGACCGGGCAGGGGCCGGCACTGAAGCTTTCTTT
TRBJ1-1 TRBV5-4 NA NA CASRQDSLEAFF TGTGCCAGCCGCCAGGACAGCCTTGAAGCTTTCTTT
TRBJ1-4 TRBV18 NA many CASSQSSRPNEKLFF TGTGCCAGCTCACAATCTAGCAGACCAAATGAAAAACTGTTTTTT
TRBJ2-2 TRBV7-3 TRBD2 many CASSSAGGMNTGELFF TGTGCCAGCAGCTCAGCGGGAGGGATGAACACCGGGGAGCTGTTTTTT
TRBJ2-5 TRBV7-2 NA NA CASSPGTMETQYF TGTGCCAGCAGCCCTGGGACAATGGAGACCCAGTACTTC
TRBJ2-7 TRBV12-3/TRBV12-4 NA many CASSLVGSLAYEQYF TGTGCCAGCAGTTTAGTGGGAAGCCTTGCCTACGAGCAGTACTTC
TRBJ2-3 TRBV6-6 TRBD1 few CASSYSMGTGASTDTQYF TGTGCCAGCAGTTACTCGATGGGGACAGGCGCGAGCACAGATACGCAGTATTTT
TRBJ1-1 TRBV9 NA many CASSALREATEAFF TGTGCCAGCAGCGCCCTCAGGGAGGCCACTGAAGCTTTCTTT
TRBJ2-5 TRBV27 TRBD2 many CASSTRTSQETQYF TGTGCCAGCAGTACCCGGACTAGCCAAGAGACCCAGTACTTC
TRBJ2-3 TRBV29-1 NA many CSVEVHLADTQYF TGCAGCGTTGAGGTCCATCTAGCAGATACGCAGTATTTT
TRBJ2-5 TRBV6-6 NA NA CASSYSEGEQETQYF TGTGCCAGCAGTTACTCGGAGGGGGAGCAAGAGACCCAGTACTTC
TRBJ2-3 TRBV4-3 NA NA CASSLNQGFTDTQYF TGCGCCAGCAGCTTAAATCAGGGGTTCACAGATACGCAGTATTTT
TRBJ1-1 TRBV7-9 NA NA CASSFIENTEAFF TGTGCCAGCAGCTTCATAGAGAACACTGAAGCTTTCTTT